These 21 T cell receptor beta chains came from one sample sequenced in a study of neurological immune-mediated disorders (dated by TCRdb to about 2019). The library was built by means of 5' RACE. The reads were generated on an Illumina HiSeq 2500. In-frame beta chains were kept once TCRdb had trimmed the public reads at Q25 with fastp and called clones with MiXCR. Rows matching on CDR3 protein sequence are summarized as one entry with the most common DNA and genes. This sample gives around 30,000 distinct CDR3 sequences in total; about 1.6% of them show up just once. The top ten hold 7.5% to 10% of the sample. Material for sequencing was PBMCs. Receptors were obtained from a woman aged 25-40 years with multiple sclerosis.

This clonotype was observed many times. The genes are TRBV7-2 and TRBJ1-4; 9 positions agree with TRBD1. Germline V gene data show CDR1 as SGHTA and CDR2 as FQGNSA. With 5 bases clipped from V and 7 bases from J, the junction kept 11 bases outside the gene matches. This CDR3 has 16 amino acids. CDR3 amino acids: CASSRGGTGGPEKLFF. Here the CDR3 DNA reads TGTGCCAGCAGCAGAGGCGGTACAGGGGGCCCTGAAAAACTGTTTTTT.

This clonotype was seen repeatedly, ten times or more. CDR3 residues: CASSTGVRQPQHF. The DNA for the CDR3 is TGTGCCAGCAGTACAGGGGTTCGGCAGCCCCAGCATTTT. The chain links TRBV12-3 or TRBV12-4 to TRBJ1-5; 7 bases agree with TRBD1. The CDR3 has 13 amino acids. The V segment lost 5 bases and the J segment 7 bases; nucleotides outside the gene matches: 5.

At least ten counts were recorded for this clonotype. In nucleotides, the CDR3 is TGCGCCAGCAGTCATAACAGGGGTAATGAGCAGTTCTTC. Protein: CASSHNRGNEQFF. The gene calls are TRBV5-1 and TRBJ2-1; 7 nucleotides line up with TRBD1. Per germline, CDR1 SGHRS and CDR2 YFSETQ. Unmatched junction bases numbered 6, after V lost 5 bases and J lost 7 bases. This CDR3 region has 13 residues. The full variable domain, rest sourced from reference TRBV5-1 and TRBJ2-1, is KAGVTQTPRYLIKTRGQQVTLSCSPISGHRSVSWYQQTPGQGLQFLFEYFSETQRNKGNFPGRFSGRQFSNSRSEMNVSTLELGDSALYLCASSHNRGNEQFFGPGTRLTVL.

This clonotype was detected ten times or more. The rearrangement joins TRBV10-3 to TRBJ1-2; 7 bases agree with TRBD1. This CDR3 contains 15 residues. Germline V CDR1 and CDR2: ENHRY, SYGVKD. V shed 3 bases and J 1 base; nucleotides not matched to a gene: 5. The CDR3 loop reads CAISDPTGRNYGYTF. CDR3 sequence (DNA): TGTGCCATCAGTGATCCGACAGGGCGTAACTATGGCTACACCTTC.

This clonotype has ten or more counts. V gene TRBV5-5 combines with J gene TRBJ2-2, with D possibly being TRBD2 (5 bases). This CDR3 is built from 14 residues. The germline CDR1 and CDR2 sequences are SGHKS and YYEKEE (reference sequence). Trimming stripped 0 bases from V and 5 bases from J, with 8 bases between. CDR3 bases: TGTGCCAGCAGCTTGGTCAGAGGGACCGGGGAGCTGTTTTTT. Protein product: CASSLVRGTGELFF.

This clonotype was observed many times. The chain's CDR3 is CASSWTPAPEQYF. The CDR3 DNA reads as TGTGCCAGCAGTTGGACGCCGGCCCCCGAGCAGTACTTC. The genes are TRBV6-6 and TRBJ2-7; D uncertain. CDR3 length equals 13 residues. Germline values: CDR1 MNHNY, CDR2 SVGAGI (reference sequence). The germline V and J ends were trimmed by 4 bases and 6 bases, with 13 bases remaining between them.

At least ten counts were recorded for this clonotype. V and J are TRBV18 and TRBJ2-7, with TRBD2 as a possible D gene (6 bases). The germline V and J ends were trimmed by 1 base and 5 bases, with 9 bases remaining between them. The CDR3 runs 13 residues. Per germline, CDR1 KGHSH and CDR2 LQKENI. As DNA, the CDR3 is TGTGCCAGCTCACCACGGAGGGATCACGAGCAGTACTTC. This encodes CASSPRRDHEQYF.

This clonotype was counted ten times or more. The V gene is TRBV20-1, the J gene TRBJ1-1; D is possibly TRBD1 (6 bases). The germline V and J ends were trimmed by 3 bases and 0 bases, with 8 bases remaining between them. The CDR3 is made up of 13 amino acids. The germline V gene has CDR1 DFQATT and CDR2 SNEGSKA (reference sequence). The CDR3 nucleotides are TGCAGTGCTAGCCGGACAGTGAACACTGAAGCTTTCTTT. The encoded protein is CSASRTVNTEAFF.

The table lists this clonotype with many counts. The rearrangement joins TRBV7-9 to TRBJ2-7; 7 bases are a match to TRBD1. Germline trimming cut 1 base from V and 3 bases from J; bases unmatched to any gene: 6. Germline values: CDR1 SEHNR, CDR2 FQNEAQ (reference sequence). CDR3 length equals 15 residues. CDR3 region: CASSLEGTADYEQYF. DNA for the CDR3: TGTGCCAGCAGCTTAGAGGGGACAGCTGACTACGAGCAGTACTTC.

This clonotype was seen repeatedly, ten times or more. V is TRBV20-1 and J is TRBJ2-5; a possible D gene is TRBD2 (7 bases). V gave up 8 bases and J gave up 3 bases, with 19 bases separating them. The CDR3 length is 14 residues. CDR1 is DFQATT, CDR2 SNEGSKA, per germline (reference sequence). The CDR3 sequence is CSFPPGGFKETQYF. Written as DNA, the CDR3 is TGCAGTTTCCCTCCGGGGGGCTTCAAAGAGACCCAGTACTTC.

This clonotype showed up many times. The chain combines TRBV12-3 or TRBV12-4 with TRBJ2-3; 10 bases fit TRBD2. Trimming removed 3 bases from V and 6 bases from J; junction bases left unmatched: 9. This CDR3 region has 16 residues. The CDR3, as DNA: TGTGCCAGCAGTTTGGGGGTAGCGGGGGGCCGGGATACGCAGTATTTT. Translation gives CASSLGVAGGRDTQYF.

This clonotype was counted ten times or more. The CDR3 sequence is CASSSVKGYESYTF. CDR3 coding DNA: TGTGCCAGCAGCTCGGTCAAGGGGTATGAGTCCTACACCTTC. This rearrangement joins TRBV11-2 to TRBJ1-2; tentatively, D is TRBD1 (5 bases). The CDR3 length is 14 residues. Deletions cut 4 bases from V and 10 bases from J, with 19 bases between. CDR1 SGHAT and CDR2 FQNNGV come from the germline V gene.

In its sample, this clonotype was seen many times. The CDR3 DNA follows: TGCAGTGCTAGAGATGTGGGGGGGCGCAATCAGCCCCAGCATTTT. Protein product: CSARDVGGRNQPQHF. The V and J genes are TRBV20-1 and TRBJ1-5, with D perhaps matching TRBD1 (6 bases). This CDR3 has 15 amino acids. The V end was cut by 0 bases, the J end by 2 bases, with 11 bases between. The V gene's germline CDR1 is DFQATT and CDR2 SNEGSKA (reference sequence).

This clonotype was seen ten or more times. CDR3 amino acids: CASSYRTSSYNEQFF. CDR3 nucleotides: TGTGCCAGCAGCTACCGGACAAGCTCCTACAATGAGCAGTTCTTC. V gene TRBV12-3 or TRBV12-4 combines with J gene TRBJ2-1; tentatively, D is TRBD1 (5 bases). This CDR3 is 15 amino acids long. Trimming pared 6 bases from V and 0 bases from J, leaving 12 bases between.

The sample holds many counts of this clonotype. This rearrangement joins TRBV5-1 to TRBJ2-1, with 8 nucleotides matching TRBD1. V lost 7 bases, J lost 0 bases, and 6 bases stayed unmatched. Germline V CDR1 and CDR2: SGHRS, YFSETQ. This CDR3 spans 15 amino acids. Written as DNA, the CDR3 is TGCGCCAGCGGCTGGACAGGGCTCTCCTACAATGAGCAGTTCTTC. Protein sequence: CASGWTGLSYNEQFF.

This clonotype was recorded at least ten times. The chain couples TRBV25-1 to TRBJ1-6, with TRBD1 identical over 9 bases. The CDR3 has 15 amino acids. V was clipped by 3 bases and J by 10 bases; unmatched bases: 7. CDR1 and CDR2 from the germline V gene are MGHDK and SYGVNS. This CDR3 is CASSDTGQGTSPLHF. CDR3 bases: TGTGCCAGCAGTGACACGGGACAGGGCACGTCACCCCTCCACTTT.

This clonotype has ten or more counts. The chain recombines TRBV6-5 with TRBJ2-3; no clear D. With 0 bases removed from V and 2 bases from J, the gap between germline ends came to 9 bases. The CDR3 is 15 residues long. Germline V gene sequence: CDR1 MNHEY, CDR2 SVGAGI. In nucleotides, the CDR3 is TGTGCCAGCAGTTACTCAACCCAGGTCACAGATACGCAGTATTTT. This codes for CASSYSTQVTDTQYF.

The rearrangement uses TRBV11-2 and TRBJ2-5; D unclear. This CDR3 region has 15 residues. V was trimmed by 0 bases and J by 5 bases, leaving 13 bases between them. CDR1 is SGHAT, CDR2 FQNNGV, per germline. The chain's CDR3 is CASSLDPDLGETQYF. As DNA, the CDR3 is TGTGCCAGCAGCTTAGATCCTGACCTGGGGGAGACCCAGTACTTC.

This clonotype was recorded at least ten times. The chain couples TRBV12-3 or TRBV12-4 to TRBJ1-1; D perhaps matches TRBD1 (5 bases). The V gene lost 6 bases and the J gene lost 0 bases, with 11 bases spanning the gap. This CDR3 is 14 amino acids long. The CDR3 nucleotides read TGTGCCAGCAGGGGAGGGACGGTGAACACTGAAGCTTTCTTT. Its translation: CASRGGTVNTEAFF.

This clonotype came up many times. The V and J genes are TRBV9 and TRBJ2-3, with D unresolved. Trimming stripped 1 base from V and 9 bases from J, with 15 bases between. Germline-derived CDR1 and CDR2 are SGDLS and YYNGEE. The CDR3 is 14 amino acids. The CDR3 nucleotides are TGTGCCAGCAGCGTACTCCTCACAGATAGAACGCAGTATTTT. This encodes CASSVLLTDRTQYF.

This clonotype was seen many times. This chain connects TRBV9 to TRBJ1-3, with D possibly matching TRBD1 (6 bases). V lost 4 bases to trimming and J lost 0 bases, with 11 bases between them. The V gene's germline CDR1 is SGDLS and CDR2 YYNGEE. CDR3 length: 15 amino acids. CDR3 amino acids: CASSRGHRSGNTIYF. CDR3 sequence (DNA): TGTGCCAGCAGCAGGGGACACCGCTCTGGAAACACCATATATTTT.